This note documents a single T cell receptor (beta chain) sequence. It has no known antigen specificity. There are no base qualities to consult, and no much larger clone falls within one base. Naive and memory CD4+ T cells were separated from cryopreserved PBMCs by first enriching for CD4 and then performing EasySep naive CD4+ T cell enrichment. For approximately 11 days, approximately 10^5 sorted naive or memory CD4+ T cells were cultured together with CEF peptides and T cell-depleted PBMCs at a 1:1 ratio. Triplicate replicate wells were generally used for each peptide culture condition. Ficoll-Paque PLUS gradient centrifugation was used to isolate PBMCs from leukapheresis product or whole blood. PBMCs were either used fresh in the expansion assay or cryopreserved at -140 degrees C. The QIAamp Micro DNA Kit was used to extract genomic DNA from the CD4+ T cells. This sample stems from a study of CD4 T cells in relation to SARS-CoV-2 and coronaviruses (dated by TCRdb to the early 2020s). Notes on the research overall: The ViraFEST assay cultured PBMCs with antigen for roughly 10 days, then sequenced TCR beta CDR3s to find antigen-specific clonal expansions. Expansion assays from other donors in the study were sequenced with a different, Illumina-based TCR-beta assay. The approximately 12 convalescent patients included 8 males and 4 females; two subjects were Hispanic. The Adaptive Biotechnologies TCR-sequencing kit was used to sequence samples from a few pre-COVID donors and the naive versus memory experiments, while other data came from Illumina-based sequencing. At the level of individual TCR clonotypes, the study evaluated whether memory CD4+ T cells crossreact between the spike proteins of SARS-CoV-2 and those of common cold coronaviruses. Across all 12 patients in the convalescent cohort, the median age was around 40 years, with a range of about 21 to 80 years. Patient-derived lymphoblastoid cell lines were used to map the HLA restriction of shared crossreactive spike epitopes.

The CDR3 spans 15 residues, from the cysteine through the phenylalanine. Only CDR3 DNA remains: 45 bases, in frame from the first base. Looking up the germline V gene (reference sequence) yields CDR1 SGHNT and CDR2 YYREEE. Trimming removed 4 bases from V and 9 bases from J; the gene matches leave 9 bases unexplained. DNA from CEF-cultured naive and memory CD4+ T cells underwent immunoSEQ TCR-beta sequencing at survey level. The source study handled its data this way. Preprocessing removed nonproductive sequences and CDR3s not starting with C, not ending with F or W, or shorter than 7 amino acids. Antigen-specific clonotypes were called with the MANAFEST web app on the basis of expansion relative to the reference and to other culture wells. To be counted as positive, a clone had to show significant expansion compared with the reference culture, at an FDR below 0.05, in 2 of 3 replicate wells. Positive clones also required significant expansion versus all other tandem wells and an odds ratio above 5. Cultured and uncultured naive and memory CD4+ repertoires were searched for CDR3s previously identified as spike- and CEF-reactive. CDR3 homology was quantified as pairwise Levenshtein distance, calculated with the stringdist R package after three terminal residues were trimmed from each end. What TCRdb holds here is the immuneACCESS table cut down to in-frame rearrangements. Part of the clones is not present; checked against another copy, under half of the missing clones reflect an unresolved V gene, and the others are unexplained. For V, J and clone size, that table is used; D and trimming come from the DNA. In all, the sample holds some 45,000 clones, and about four fifths of those were seen once. The ten most abundant clones make up approximately 1.5% of the sample.

Beyond this particular receptor, the publication reports: Pre-pandemic and post-infection samples were not both contributed by any donor, so tracing of the source of pre-existing responses was limited. Roughly 64% of donors had memory CD4+ clonotypes that crossrecognized SARS-CoV-2 and at least one common cold coronavirus spike. Since the crossreactivity analysis centred on spike protein, crossreactivity against other viral proteins was not assessed. Significantly weaker SARS-CoV-2-driven expansion was shown by crossreactive clones than by monoreactive clones, consistent with antigenic imprinting. Sequencing of naive versus memory cells indicated that the assay detects memory recall responses, not primary responses primed during culture. The study was limited by small numbers of patients and tested TCRs.

Sequences were obtained from naive CD4+ T cells from PBMCs, cultured in vitro. Reading the label with the study, this specimen's cell subset or site is: naive CD4+ T cells isolated by negative enrichment. This clonotype was sampled from an adult with COVID-19. This sequence uses TRBV5-4 and TRBJ1-6; 8 junctional bases match TRBD1. DNA sequence: TGTGCCAGCAGCCTTATGACAGGGGAGTTTTCACCCCTCCACTTT. This is translated as CASSLMTGEFSPLHF. The variable domain in full, with residues beyond the CDR3 obtained from the reference TRBV5-4 and TRBJ1-6 genes, is ETGVTQSPTHLIKTRGQQVTLRCSSQSGHNTVSWYQQALGQGPQFIFQYYREEENGRGNFPPRFSGLQFPNYSSELNVNALELDDSALYLCASSLMTGEFSPLHFGNGTRLTVT.